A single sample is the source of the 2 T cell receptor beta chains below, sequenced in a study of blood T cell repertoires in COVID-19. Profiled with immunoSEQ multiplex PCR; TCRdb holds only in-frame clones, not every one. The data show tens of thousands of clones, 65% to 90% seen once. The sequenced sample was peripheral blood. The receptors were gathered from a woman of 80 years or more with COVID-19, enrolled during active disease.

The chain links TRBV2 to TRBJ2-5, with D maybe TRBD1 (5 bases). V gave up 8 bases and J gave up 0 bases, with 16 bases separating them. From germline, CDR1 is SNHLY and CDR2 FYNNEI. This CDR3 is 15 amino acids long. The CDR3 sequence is CASDRILQDQETQYF. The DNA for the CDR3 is TGTGCCAGCGATCGGATATTACAGGACCAAGAGACCCAGTACTTC.

CDR3 sequence: CASSLAGSYEQYF. The CDR3, as DNA: TGTGCCAGCAGTCTAGCGGGGTCCTACGAGCAGTACTTC. This chain links TRBV2 with TRBJ2-7; 9 bases are shared with TRBD2. V was pared by 5 bases and J by 1 base, with 0 bases of the junction left unmatched. Germline CDR1 SNHLY, CDR2 FYNNEI. This CDR3 comprises 13 residues.